The 2 T cell receptor beta chains listed next were all sequenced from one sample in a study of metastatic and nonmetastatic thyroid tumors. Before thyroid surgery, none of the patients had received any treatment. MiXCR re-clonotyped the PCR reads for TCRdb. This table holds around 20,000 clones, roughly 27% found once. The source material was tumor tissue. These receptors came from a male donor with papillary thyroid cancer or a benign thyroid nodule (not recorded which). Some clones in this sample may be carry-over from other donors' samples.

At least ten counts were recorded for this clone. The gene calls are TRBV7-2 and TRBJ2-7; 7 bases agree with TRBD2. The germline V gene has CDR1 SGHTA and CDR2 FQGNSA. This CDR3 has 15 amino acids. The ends lost 6 bases at V and 2 bases at J; junction bases unmatched: 10. Written as DNA, the CDR3 is TGTGCCAGCAGTCCCCGGGGCGGGAGTACCTACGAGCAGTACTTC. This translates into CASSPRGGSTYEQYF.

Many counts were recorded for this clone. This may be a read error, as it is one base from a much larger clone. The J gene is TRBJ1-5, the V gene TRBV2, with TRBD1 identical over 7 bases. CDR3 length: 15 residues. V shed 6 bases and J 9 bases; nucleotides not matched to a gene: 14. Germline V gives CDR1 SNHLY, CDR2 FYNNEI. DNA of the CDR3: TGTGCCAGCAGCCCCCAGCGGGCAGGGGGACGGCCCCAGCATTTT. This gives the protein CASSPQRAGGRPQHF. The complete variable domain, with remaining parts taken from reference TRBV2 and TRBJ1-5, reads EPEVTQTPSHQVTQMGQEVILRCVPISNHLYFYWYRQILGQKVEFLVSFYNNEISEKSEIFDDQFSVERPDGSNFTLKIRSTKLEDSAMYFCASSPQRAGGRPQHFGDGTRLSIL.